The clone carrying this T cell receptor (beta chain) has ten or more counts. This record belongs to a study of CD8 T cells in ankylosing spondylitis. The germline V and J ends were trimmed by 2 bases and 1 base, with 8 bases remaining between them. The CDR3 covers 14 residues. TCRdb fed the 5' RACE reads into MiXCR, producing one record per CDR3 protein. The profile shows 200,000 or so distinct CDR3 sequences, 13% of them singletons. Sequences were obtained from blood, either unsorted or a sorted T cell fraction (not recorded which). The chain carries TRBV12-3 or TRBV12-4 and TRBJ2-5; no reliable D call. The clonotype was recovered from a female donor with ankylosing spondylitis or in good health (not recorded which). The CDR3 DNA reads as TGTGCCAGCAGTTTACCTTCATCCCAAGAGACCCAGTACTTC. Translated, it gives CASSLPSSQETQYF.